The rows below give T cell receptor beta chains drawn from one sample of a study of blood T cell repertoires in COVID-19. Method: immunoSEQ multiplex PCR; TCRdb's copy keeps in-frame clones and lacks some. The table lists approximately 30,000 clones, 93% of them singletons. Sequenced material: peripheral blood. The origin of the receptors is a human donor in a cohort sampled during active COVID-19. Each CDR3 is given with its conserved first and last residue. Fields, in order: D gene, J gene, clone size, V gene, CDR3 protein, CDR3 DNA. A D gene is named only where the DNA matches it firmly. For some rows the clone size is stated as once, few or many, or as a class when expanded; others skip it.

d_gene: .; j_gene: TRBJ2-7; abundance: .; v_gene: TRBV10-2; CDR3aa: CASHQGGGSYEQYF; CDR3nt: TGCGCCAGCCACCAAGGGGGGGGGTCCTACGAGCAGTACTTC
d_gene: .; j_gene: TRBJ2-7; abundance: .; v_gene: TRBV5-6; CDR3aa: CASSLALEQYF; CDR3nt: TGTGCCAGCAGCTTGGCCCTCGAGCAGTACTTC
d_gene: .; j_gene: TRBJ1-4; abundance: once; v_gene: TRBV19; CDR3aa: CASSTRQSTNEKLFF; CDR3nt: TGTGCCAGTAGTACAAGACAGTCAACTAATGAAAAACTGTTTTTT
d_gene: .; j_gene: TRBJ1-2; abundance: .; v_gene: TRBV6-5; CDR3aa: CASSSNYGYTF; CDR3nt: TGTGCCAGCAGTTCGAACTATGGCTACACCTTC
d_gene: TRBD1; j_gene: TRBJ2-7; abundance: .; v_gene: TRBV9; CDR3aa: CASSVSTGLTSYEQYF; CDR3nt: TGTGCCAGCAGCGTTTCGACAGGGTTGACCTCCTACGAGCAGTACTTC
d_gene: .; j_gene: TRBJ2-3; abundance: .; v_gene: TRBV6-5; CDR3aa: CASSYNGVPTDTQYF; CDR3nt: TGTGCCAGCAGTTACAACGGGGTCCCCACAGATACGCAGTATTTT
d_gene: .; j_gene: TRBJ1-1; abundance: .; v_gene: TRBV6-6; CDR3aa: CASTETGFSGAFF; CDR3nt: TGTGCCAGCACCGAGACGGGATTCTCGGGAGCTTTCTTT
d_gene: TRBD1; j_gene: TRBJ1-1; abundance: once; v_gene: TRBV5-4; CDR3aa: CASSVTGEGNTEAFF; CDR3nt: TGTGCCAGCAGCGTGACAGGGGAGGGGAACACTGAAGCTTTCTTT
d_gene: .; j_gene: TRBJ2-5; abundance: .; v_gene: TRBV1; CDR3aa: CTSSQELAWGETQYF; CDR3nt: TGCACCAGCAGCCAAGAACTAGCGTGGGGGGAGACCCAGTACTTC
d_gene: TRBD1; j_gene: TRBJ1-2; abundance: once; v_gene: TRBV5-1; CDR3aa: CASSFKPTGDPGYTF; CDR3nt: TGCGCCAGCAGCTTCAAACCGACAGGGGATCCAGGCTACACCTTC
d_gene: TRBD1; j_gene: TRBJ2-3; abundance: .; v_gene: TRBV2; CDR3aa: CASMEDRGLKDTQYF; CDR3nt: TGTGCCAGCATGGAGGACAGGGGGTTAAAAGATACGCAGTATTTT
d_gene: TRBD2; j_gene: TRBJ2-1; abundance: .; v_gene: TRBV6-2/TRBV6-3; CDR3aa: CASSYTSGAYNEQFF; CDR3nt: TGTGCCAGCAGTTACACTAGCGGAGCATACAATGAGCAGTTCTTC
d_gene: .; j_gene: TRBJ2-7; abundance: few; v_gene: TRBV7-9; CDR3aa: CASSRYPGGEQYF; CDR3nt: TGTGCCAGCAGCCGTTACCCCGGTGGCGAGCAGTACTTC
d_gene: TRBD1; j_gene: TRBJ1-3; abundance: .; v_gene: TRBV6-1; CDR3aa: CASSEGDRAGNTIYF; CDR3nt: TGTGCCAGCAGCGAAGGGGACAGGGCTGGAAACACCATATATTTT